What follows describes a single T cell receptor beta chain. This entry is derived from a study of blood T cell repertoires in COVID-19. Clones were read by immunoSEQ multiplex PCR, and TCRdb kept only the in-frame ones, dropping some. This table has around 300,000 clones, 88% appearing once. The sequencing sample was made of PBMCs or T cells enriched from blood (not recorded which). This clonotype was sampled from a woman aged 45-60 years who had recovered from COVID-19.

In DNA form, the CDR3 reads TGCGCCAGCAGCTTGGCCCCAGGGATGAACACTGAAGCTTTCTTT. Protein: CASSLAPGMNTEAFF. The chain couples TRBV5-1 to TRBJ1-1; D is perhaps TRBD1 (5 bases). Germline V gene sequence: CDR1 SGHRS, CDR2 YFSETQ. The CDR3 sequence is 15 residues long. V lost 0 bases and J 0 bases, leaving 9 bases between the germline ends.